Listed here are 28 T cell receptor beta chains from one sample, sequenced in a study of CD8+ T cells in alopecia areata. RNA extraction and reverse transcription yielded cDNA as sequencing template. The table came from immunoSEQ multiplex PCR; TCRdb's copy has only in-frame clones and leaves some out. The top ten clones hold roughly 3.3% of a sample with more than 150,000 clones, about 60% of them seen once. The treatment here: oral pan-JAK inhibitor, 5-10 mg twice daily. Sequencing used CD4+ T cells sorted from blood, obtained at week 4, from a patient treated with tofacitinib. The receptors were gathered from a human donor with alopecia areata.

This chain links TRBV6-5 with TRBJ2-3; the D is unclear. The CDR3 extends over 14 amino acids. The germline CDR1 and CDR2 sequences are MNHEY and SVGAGI. V lost 5 bases and J 2 bases, leaving 11 bases between the germline ends. The CDR3 DNA is TGTGCCAGCAGTCCCGGACGTGCCACAGATACGCAGTATTTT. Protein sequence: CASSPGRATDTQYF.

This chain links TRBV25-1 with TRBJ2-2, with TRBD1 matching over 7 bases. The CDR3 is 17 residues long. Germline CDR1 and CDR2: MGHDK and SYGVNS. Germline trimming cut 5 bases from V and 1 base from J; bases unmatched to any gene: 10. In DNA, the CDR3 is TGTGCCAGCAGTACCGACAGGGCCCCTGAGAACACCGGGGAGCTGTTTTTT. Translation: CASSTDRAPENTGELFF.

The chain's CDR3 is CASSFPRGGIVSGYTF. The CDR3 DNA is TGTGCCAGCAGCTTCCCCCGGGGCGGCATCGTTTCGGGCTACACCTTC. This chain uses TRBV11-2 with TRBJ1-2; possibly TRBD1 for D (5 bases). Trimming removed 3 bases at V and 8 bases at J, with 22 bases between. This CDR3 is built from 16 residues. Germline CDR1 SGHAT, CDR2 FQNNGV.

About this clone itself: This sample also contains other DNA sequences that code for the same CDR3. The J gene is TRBJ2-1, the V gene TRBV30, with D perhaps being TRBD1 or TRBD2 (5 bases each). Germline V gives CDR1 GTSNPN, CDR2 SVGIG (reference sequence). The length of the CDR3 is 13 residues. V lost 3 bases and J 4 bases, leaving 10 bases between the germline ends. The CDR3 DNA is TGTGCCTGGAGCCCCGGGGCTTACAATGAGCAGTTCTTC. It specifies CAWSPGAYNEQFF.

V and J are TRBV9 and TRBJ1-2; D perhaps matches TRBD1 (5 bases). The germline CDR1 and CDR2 sequences are SGDLS and YYNGEE. The CDR3 covers 14 residues. Trimming pared 4 bases from V and 3 bases from J, leaving 13 bases between. The CDR3 is CASSRLGGDYGYTF. In DNA, the CDR3 is TGTGCCAGCAGCCGACTTGGGGGTGACTATGGCTACACCTTC. Full variable domain (outside the CDR3, taken from reference TRBV9 and TRBJ1-2): DSGVTQTPKHLITATGQRVTLRCSPRSGDLSVYWYQQSLDQGLQFLIQYYNGEERAKGNILERFSAQQFPDLHSELNLSSLELGDSALYFCASSRLGGDYGYTFGSGTRLTVV.

CDR3 in amino acids: CAWRENYGYTF. DNA of the CDR3: TGTGCCTGGAGGGAGAACTATGGCTACACCTTC. The rearrangement links TRBV30 to TRBJ1-2, with no clear D. This CDR3 is built from 11 residues. V was shortened by 3 bases and J by 2 bases, with 4 bases between the two germline ends. Germline V lookup: CDR1 GTSNPN, CDR2 SVGIG (reference sequence).

About this clone itself: A read error may produce the germline difference seen at one junction end. The CDR3 sequence: CASSLAQGAGELFF. For the CDR3, the DNA is TGTGCTAGCAGCTTAGCCCAGGGGGCCGGGGAGCTGTTTTTT. The chain couples TRBV7-7 to TRBJ2-2, with TRBD1 matching over 7 bases. The germline V gene has CDR1 SSHAT and CDR2 FNYEAQ (reference sequence). The CDR3 totals 14 residues.

This chain links TRBV7-2 with TRBJ2-5; no clear D. The J call may be incorrect, as the DNA end agrees better with TRBJ2-7. Germline V gene data show CDR1 as SGHTA and CDR2 as FQGNSA. The CDR3 length is 15 residues. The CDR3 nucleotides are TGTGCCAGCAGCTACCGCGGCCGAGCTTACGACGAGCAGTACTTC. Encoded protein: CASSYRGRAYDEQYF.

The V and J genes are TRBV2 and TRBJ1-5, with 7 nucleotides matching TRBD1. The CDR3 contains 14 residues. CDR1 is SNHLY and CDR2 is FYNNEI in the germline V gene. V gave up 4 bases and J gave up 7 bases; unmatched junction bases: 7. In DNA form, the CDR3 reads TGTGCCAGCAGTGGACAGGGAGACGAACAGCCCCAGCATTTT. Translated, it gives CASSGQGDEQPQHF.

This clone showed up many times. The chain carries TRBV28 and TRBJ2-7; D is possibly TRBD1 or TRBD2 (6 bases each). This CDR3 region has 18 residues. Germline lookup yields CDR1 MDHEN and CDR2 SYDVKM. With 6 bases removed from V and 0 bases from J, the gap between germline ends came to 24 bases. The CDR3: CASRNTGWMGGFSYEQYF. DNA of the CDR3: TGTGCCAGCAGAAACACCGGCTGGATGGGGGGCTTCTCCTACGAGCAGTACTTC.

The rearrangement joins TRBV13 to TRBJ2-2; D may match TRBD1 or TRBD2 (5 bases each). CDR1 and CDR2 from the germline V gene are PRHDT and FYEKMQ (reference sequence). Trimming cost V 9 bases and J 3 bases, with 23 bases left between them. The CDR3 runs to 17 residues. The CDR3: CASLATMGDQDTGELFF. CDR3 bases: TGTGCCAGTCTGGCCACAATGGGGGATCAAGACACCGGGGAGCTGTTTTTT.

The chain is built from TRBV23-1 and TRBJ1-2; D remains ambiguous. TRBV23-1 has ORF status, its function being uncertain. Trimming left V 3 bases short and J 14 bases short, with 16 bases between. The CDR3 totals 12 residues. CDR3 coding DNA: TGCGCCAGCAGTCACTGGAGGGCGGTGTATACCTTC. This codes for CASSHWRAVYTF.

The chain combines TRBV7-2 with TRBJ2-6; unclear D gene. V was shortened by 0 bases and J by 2 bases, with 5 bases between the two germline ends. This CDR3 contains 15 residues. Germline V gives CDR1 SGHTA, CDR2 FQGNSA. CDR3 coding DNA: TGTGCCAGCAGCTTAGCAGGGCCTGGGGCCAACGTCCTGACTTTC. It specifies CASSLAGPGANVLTF.

CDR3 protein: CSVGSWPAGNYGYTF. The CDR3 DNA reads as TGCAGCGTTGGCTCCTGGCCTGCAGGGAACTATGGCTACACCTTC. The V call is TRBV29-1, the J call TRBJ1-2, with D possibly being TRBD1 (5 bases). In germline, CDR1 is SQVTM, CDR2 ANQGSEA. V dropped 4 bases and J dropped 2 bases, with 17 bases sitting between them. There are 15 residues in the CDR3.

CDR3 nucleotides: TGTGCCTGGAGTGTCGAGGATGGCTACACCTTC. The encoded protein is CAWSVEDGYTF. J is TRBJ1-2 and V is TRBV30, with D unresolved. V was shortened by 0 bases and J by 6 bases, with 5 bases between the two germline ends. Germline CDR1 is GTSNPN and CDR2 is SVGIG (reference sequence). This CDR3 has 11 amino acids.

CDR3 protein: CAISYNGKTQYF. In DNA form, the CDR3 reads TGTGCCATCTCCTATAACGGCAAGACCCAGTACTTC. The rearrangement links TRBV10-3 to TRBJ2-5, with D unresolved. The V gene lost 8 bases and the J gene lost 6 bases, with 13 bases spanning the gap. The CDR3 loop spans 12 amino acids. Germline V gene data show CDR1 as ENHRY and CDR2 as SYGVKD.

The V call is TRBV4-2, the J call TRBJ1-6; D remains unclear. The V and J ends lost 0 bases and 8 bases respectively, with 11 bases between them. Germline V gene data show CDR1 as LGHNA and CDR2 as YNFKEQ. The CDR3 spans 15 residues. As DNA, the CDR3 is TGTGCCAGCAGCCAAGACGAGGGCCGAGATTCACCCCTCCACTTT. It is translated as CASSQDEGRDSPLHF.

The genes are TRBV7-9 and TRBJ2-5, with 8 bases matching TRBD2. The CDR3 runs 13 residues. Germline V gene lookup returns CDR1 SEHNR and CDR2 FQNEAQ (reference sequence). J lost 1 base, V lost 5 bases, and 0 bases had no gene match. Here the CDR3 DNA reads TGTGCCAGCAGCCGGGGGGGCCAAGAGACCCAGTACTTC. Its protein product is CASSRGGQETQYF.

This clone came up a few times. The rearrangement joins TRBV2 to TRBJ2-1, with 14 positions matching TRBD2. CDR3 length: 14 amino acids. From germline, CDR1 is SNHLY and CDR2 FYNNEI. V trimming: 6 bases; J trimming: 6 bases; junction bases outside the gene matches: 1. The CDR3: CASRGLAGGNEQFF. The CDR3 region has the DNA TGTGCCAGCAGAGGACTAGCGGGGGGCAATGAGCAGTTCTTC.

This clone was counted a few times. Germline and junction disagree at one end, which may indicate a read error. V is TRBV4-1 and J is TRBJ2-7; D may be TRBD1 (6 bases). Germline CDR1 reads MGHRA; CDR2 reads YSYEKL. The CDR3 consists of 16 residues. DNA for the CDR3: TGCGCCAGCAGCCCATTCGCCGGGACACCACAAGGCAGCCCCCACTTC. It is translated as CASSPFAGTPQGSPHF.

The chain links TRBV25-1 to TRBJ2-1; 8 positions match TRBD2. The V gene's germline CDR1 is MGHDK and CDR2 SYGVNS. This CDR3 region has 16 residues. With 0 bases clipped from V and 7 bases from J, the junction kept 8 bases outside the gene matches. The CDR3 bases are TGTGCCAGCAGTGAATATGGGACTAGTAGTTTGAATGAGCAGTTCTTC. It translates to CASSEYGTSSLNEQFF.

The chain employs TRBV6-6 and TRBJ1-5; TRBD1 matches at 7 bases. Germline V gene data show CDR1 as MNHNY and CDR2 as SVGAGI (reference sequence). The junction had 6 bases not matched to a gene; V was cut back by 0 bases and J by 7 bases. The CDR3 contains 15 residues. CDR3: CASSYSSDREQPQHF. CDR3 nucleotide sequence: TGTGCCAGCAGTTACTCGAGTGACAGGGAGCAGCCCCAGCATTTT.

Only a few counts were recorded for this clone. J is TRBJ1-2 and V is TRBV29-1; TRBD1 agrees at 10 bases. Germline V CDR1 and CDR2: SQVTM, ANQGSEA. The CDR3 is made up of 13 amino acids. Germline trimming cut 4 bases from V and 6 bases from J; bases unmatched to any gene: 5. The CDR3 region is CSVVPDRGHGYTF. The DNA of the CDR3 is TGCAGCGTTGTCCCCGACAGGGGGCATGGCTACACCTTC. The full variable domain, rest sourced from reference TRBV29-1 and TRBJ1-2, is SAVISQKPSRDICQRGTSLTIQCQVDSQVTMMFWYRQQPGQSLTLIATANQGSEATYESGFVIDKFPISRPNLTFSTLTVSNMSPEDSSIYLCSVVPDRGHGYTFGSGTRLTVV.

The CDR3 nucleotides read TGTGCCAGCAGCGGCCAGGGGGTAACTAATGAAAAACTGTTTTTT. Translation: CASSGQGVTNEKLFF. The chain links TRBV7-9 to TRBJ1-4; 7 nucleotides agree with TRBD1. Germline trimming cut 5 bases from V and 1 base from J; bases unmatched to any gene: 4. The CDR3 contains 15 residues. Germline V gene data show CDR1 as SEHNR and CDR2 as FQNEAQ (reference sequence).

The V and J genes are TRBV4-1 and TRBJ1-5, with D possibly being TRBD1 (6 bases). Deletions cut 4 bases from V and 0 bases from J, with 16 bases between. There are 17 residues in the CDR3. Germline-derived CDR1 and CDR2 are MGHRA and YSYEKL. DNA of the CDR3: TGCGCCAGCAGCCGAACCTACAGGGCCTCTAGCAATCAGCCCCAGCATTTT. It yields the protein CASSRTYRASSNQPQHF.

The chain couples TRBV30 to TRBJ2-2; D may be TRBD2 (5 bases). Germline V gives CDR1 GTSNPN, CDR2 SVGIG (reference sequence). Trimming left V 4 bases short and J 6 bases short, with 15 bases between. This CDR3 has 14 residues. The CDR3 protein is CAWNGLRGPGELFF. CDR3 DNA sequence: TGTGCCTGGAATGGGTTGCGAGGGCCCGGGGAGCTGTTTTTT.

This clone was picked up one time. The V gene is TRBV29-1, the J gene TRBJ2-1; D might be TRBD1 or TRBD2, each matching 5 bases. This CDR3 comprises 12 residues. From germline, CDR1 is SQVTM and CDR2 ANQGSEA. V was pared by 0 bases and J by 6 bases, with 6 bases between. The DNA for the CDR3 is TGCAGCGTTGAAGAGGGGGTCAATGAGCAGTTCTTC. Translated: CSVEEGVNEQFF.

The CDR3, as DNA: TGTGCCAGCAGCCGCCTTAGGGGGCGCCCACCCCTCCACTTT. Amino acids: CASSRLRGRPPLHF. The chain employs TRBV11-2 and TRBJ1-6, with TRBD1 identical over 7 bases. CDR3 size: 14 residues. With 5 bases clipped from V and 11 bases from J, the junction kept 9 bases outside the gene matches. CDR1 and CDR2 from the germline V gene are SGHAT and FQNNGV.